These 5 T cell receptor beta chains share one sample of origin, sequenced in a study of T cell changes during pregnancy in multiple sclerosis. Method: immunoSEQ multiplex PCR; TCRdb's copy keeps in-frame clones and lacks some. This sample has roughly 97,000 clones, with 75% to 95% found just once. Source: peripheral blood, taken in the second trimester of pregnancy. These receptors came from a female donor in good health, enrolled as a control in a pregnancy study.

The CDR3 protein is CASSQEGVTTDTQYF. The CDR3 nucleotides are TGCGCCAGCAGCCAAGAAGGGGTCACCACAGATACGCAGTATTTT. The V gene is TRBV4-1, the J gene TRBJ2-3, with D perhaps matching TRBD1 (5 bases). Germline values: CDR1 MGHRA, CDR2 YSYEKL. With 0 bases removed from V and 2 bases from J, the gap between germline ends came to 9 bases. This CDR3 region has 15 residues.

This chain joins TRBV11-2 and TRBJ2-1; TRBD2 aligns across 10 bases. The CDR3 is made up of 15 amino acids. The V and J ends lost 5 bases and 3 bases, in that order; junction bases with no gene match: 4. Germline values: CDR1 SGHAT, CDR2 FQNNGV. The CDR3 DNA reads as TGTGCCAGCAGCGGGGGACTAGCGCTCTACAATGAGCAGTTCTTC. It codes for CASSGGLALYNEQFF.

This chain links TRBV7-2 with TRBJ1-1; 8 bases are shared with TRBD1. Losses at the gene ends were 3 bases for V and 7 bases for J; bases not matched to a gene: 10. Looked up from germline, CDR1 is SGHTA and CDR2 is FQGNSA. The CDR3 loop spans 15 amino acids. The CDR3 region has the DNA TGTGCCAGCAGCTTCCCCACGCAGGGGGCGGGTGAAGCTTTCTTT. Translation: CASSFPTQGAGEAFF.

V usage is TRBV5-4 and J usage is TRBJ1-1; 8 positions match TRBD1. The CDR3 extends over 17 amino acids. Germline-derived CDR1 and CDR2 are SGHNT and YYREEE (reference sequence). Unmatched junction bases numbered 9, after V lost 1 base and J lost 1 base. The CDR3 protein is CASSLRQGANRNTEAFF. Written as DNA, the CDR3 is TGTGCCAGCAGCTTGAGGCAGGGGGCGAATCGGAACACTGAAGCTTTCTTT.

V usage is TRBV7-9 and J usage is TRBJ2-1, with D unresolved. Between the trimmed V and J ends, which lost 5 bases and 5 bases, there was a span of 10 bases. Germline CDR1 and CDR2: SEHNR and FQNEAQ (reference sequence). There are 13 residues in the CDR3. CDR3 residues: CASSPQENNEQFF. The CDR3 DNA sequence: TGTGCCAGCAGCCCCCAAGAGAACAATGAGCAGTTCTTC.